This is a list of T cell receptor beta chains from one sample in a study of T cells in Graves' hyperthyroidism and ophthalmopathy. TCRdb re-analysed the multiplex PCR reads in MiXCR, keeping a single row per CDR3 protein. The sample has 300,000 to 400,000 distinct CDR3 sequences, roughly 13% seen once; the top ten hold 9.2%. The sequenced sample consisted of blood. These receptors all come from a woman between 18 and 29 years old with Graves' hyperthyroidism. CDR3s include the opening cysteine and the closing phenylalanine or tryptophan. The D gene is left open where the match is weak. Clone size appears in some rows only: once, few, many, or a class for an expanded clone.

j_gene: TRBJ1-1
v_gene: TRBV5-5
abundance: many
len: 15
d_gene: TRBD1
CDR3nt: TGTGCCAGCAGCACTCGGGACAGAGTGAACACTGAAGCTTTCTTT
CDR3aa: CASSTRDRVNTEAFF

j_gene: TRBJ2-2
v_gene: TRBV5-1
abundance: NA
len: 17
d_gene: NA
CDR3nt: TGCGCCAGCAGCTTGGTTGGACGGGACCAGGGCACCGGGGAGCTGTTTTTT
CDR3aa: CASSLVGRDQGTGELFF

j_gene: TRBJ1-2
v_gene: TRBV7-2
abundance: many
len: 14
d_gene: NA
CDR3nt: TGTGCCAGCAGCCTCCCCGCCGGACACTATGGCTACACCTTC
CDR3aa: CASSLPAGHYGYTF

j_gene: TRBJ1-4
v_gene: TRBV12-3/TRBV12-4
abundance: many
len: 14
d_gene: NA
CDR3nt: TGTGCCAGCAGTTTAGGCAGCTTTAATGAAAAACTGTTTTTT
CDR3aa: CASSLGSFNEKLFF

j_gene: TRBJ2-7
v_gene: TRBV20-1
abundance: few
len: 17
d_gene: TRBD1
CDR3nt: TGCAGTGCTAGCAAGATACTAGACAGGGCGAGGATGGGCGAGCAGTACTTC
CDR3aa: CSASKILDRARMGEQYF

j_gene: TRBJ2-3
v_gene: TRBV10-3
abundance: many
len: 21
d_gene: TRBD2
CDR3nt: TGTGCCATCAGTCAGTCCGCGGGACTAGCGGGAGGTCCTCCATCCACAGATACGCAGTATTTT
CDR3aa: CAISQSAGLAGGPPSTDTQYF

j_gene: TRBJ1-2
v_gene: TRBV28
abundance: NA
len: 15
d_gene: NA
CDR3nt: TGTGCCAGCACTCTCCGGTACAGTCGAGATGAGGGCTACACCTTC
CDR3aa: CASTLRYSRDEGYTF

j_gene: TRBJ2-6
v_gene: TRBV3-1
abundance: many
len: 17
d_gene: NA
CDR3nt: TGTGCCAGCAGCCGCCCCCCTTGGCAGACCGGGGCCAACGTCCTGACTTTC
CDR3aa: CASSRPPWQTGANVLTF

j_gene: TRBJ1-5
v_gene: TRBV28
abundance: many
len: 14
d_gene: TRBD1
CDR3nt: TGTGCCAGCAGTTTCATAGGGGGCCATCAGCCCCAGCATTTT
CDR3aa: CASSFIGGHQPQHF

j_gene: TRBJ2-5
v_gene: TRBV9
abundance: NA
len: 15
d_gene: TRBD1
CDR3nt: TGTGCCAGCAGCGGATGGACAGGGGAATCAGAGACCCAGTACTTC
CDR3aa: CASSGWTGESETQYF

j_gene: TRBJ1-1
v_gene: TRBV2
abundance: NA
len: 17
d_gene: NA
CDR3nt: TGTGCCAGCTCACCACGTCCGTCCGGGGCTGTGGGCACTGAAGCTTTCTTT
CDR3aa: CASSPRPSGAVGTEAFF

j_gene: TRBJ2-1
v_gene: TRBV20-1
abundance: many
len: 15
d_gene: TRBD2
CDR3nt: TGCAGTGCCCAATCAGGGAGGGCAGGGCTTAATGAGCAGTTCTTC
CDR3aa: CSAQSGRAGLNEQFF

j_gene: TRBJ2-4
v_gene: TRBV5-8
abundance: NA
len: 13
d_gene: NA
CDR3nt: TGTGCCAGCAGCCGCAATGCCAAAAACATTCAGTACTTC
CDR3aa: CASSRNAKNIQYF

j_gene: TRBJ2-5
v_gene: TRBV5-1
abundance: many
len: 15
d_gene: TRBD2
CDR3nt: TGCGCCAGCAGCAACTCCGGGACTAGCGGAGAGACCCAGTACTTC
CDR3aa: CASSNSGTSGETQYF

j_gene: TRBJ2-5
v_gene: TRBV27
abundance: many
len: 13
d_gene: TRBD1
CDR3nt: TGTGCCAGCAGTGACAGGGGGGGAGAGACCCAGTACTTC
CDR3aa: CASSDRGGETQYF

j_gene: TRBJ1-4
v_gene: TRBV25-1
abundance: few
len: 18
d_gene: NA
CDR3nt: TGTGCCAGCAGTGAATATGGGGGGGCGTCTACAACTAATGAAAAACTGTTTTTT
CDR3aa: CASSEYGGASTTNEKLFF

j_gene: TRBJ2-1
v_gene: TRBV27
abundance: many
len: 18
d_gene: TRBD2
CDR3nt: TGTGCCAGCAGCCCTTACCTAACGACTAGCGGGAGAGTGGGTGAGCAGTTCTTC
CDR3aa: CASSPYLTTSGRVGEQFF

j_gene: TRBJ1-1
v_gene: TRBV28
abundance: many
len: 15
d_gene: TRBD1
CDR3nt: TGTGCCAGCAGCCGTCCCGGGACAGGGAACACTGAAGCTTTCTTT
CDR3aa: CASSRPGTGNTEAFF

j_gene: TRBJ2-5
v_gene: TRBV19
abundance: NA
len: 14
d_gene: NA
CDR3nt: TGTGCCAGTATGGTCGTCGGCCGGGAAGAGACCCAGTACTTC
CDR3aa: CASMVVGREETQYF

j_gene: TRBJ2-5
v_gene: TRBV7-9
abundance: many
len: 13
d_gene: NA
CDR3nt: TGTGCCAGCAACGCCGGGGGTTCGGAGACCCAGTACTTC
CDR3aa: CASNAGGSETQYF

j_gene: TRBJ1-1
v_gene: TRBV27
abundance: many
len: 14
d_gene: NA
CDR3nt: TGTGCCAGCAGCCGCGAGGGGGGGAACACTGAAGCTTTCTTT
CDR3aa: CASSREGGNTEAFF

j_gene: TRBJ1-1
v_gene: TRBV24-1
abundance: NA
len: 13
d_gene: NA
CDR3nt: TGTGCCACCAGTAGGACACTGAACACTGAAGCTTTCTTT
CDR3aa: CATSRTLNTEAFF

j_gene: TRBJ2-7
v_gene: TRBV14
abundance: many
len: 11
d_gene: NA
CDR3nt: TGTGCCAGCAGTGCCAGCCACGAGCAGTACTTC
CDR3aa: CASSASHEQYF

j_gene: TRBJ2-1
v_gene: TRBV27
abundance: many
len: 15
d_gene: TRBD2
CDR3nt: TGTGCCAGCAGCGGGAGACTAGCTTCCTACAATGAGCAGTTCTTC
CDR3aa: CASSGRLASYNEQFF

j_gene: TRBJ2-1
v_gene: TRBV5-1
abundance: many
len: 17
d_gene: TRBD2
CDR3nt: TGCGCCAGCAGCTTGGGTCGGCGGGGGGGCACCTACAATGAGCAGTTCTTC
CDR3aa: CASSLGRRGGTYNEQFF

j_gene: TRBJ1-2
v_gene: TRBV20-1
abundance: few
len: 14
d_gene: TRBD1
CDR3nt: TGCAGTGCTAGAGATGACAGGGAGGCCTATGGCTACACCTTC
CDR3aa: CSARDDREAYGYTF

j_gene: TRBJ1-1
v_gene: TRBV20-1
abundance: many
len: 15
d_gene: NA
CDR3nt: TGCAGTGCTAGGGGTCTGATCCGGGCCTTCACTGAAGCTTTCTTT
CDR3aa: CSARGLIRAFTEAFF

j_gene: TRBJ1-5
v_gene: TRBV15
abundance: many
len: 17
d_gene: NA
CDR3nt: TGTGCCACCAGCCCATCGAGGACAAGGGGAGGCAATCAGCCCCAGCATTTT
CDR3aa: CATSPSRTRGGNQPQHF

j_gene: TRBJ2-7
v_gene: TRBV11-2
abundance: NA
len: 15
d_gene: TRBD1
CDR3nt: TGTGCCAGCAGCTTAGGGGACAGACTTTTCTACGAGCAGTACTTC
CDR3aa: CASSLGDRLFYEQYF

j_gene: TRBJ2-5
v_gene: TRBV3-1
abundance: NA
len: 16
d_gene: NA
CDR3nt: TGTGCCAGCAGCCAAGAGGGCCTCACAACCCAAGAGACCCAGTACTTC
CDR3aa: CASSQEGLTTQETQYF

j_gene: TRBJ2-1
v_gene: TRBV28
abundance: many
len: 16
d_gene: TRBD2
CDR3nt: TGTGCCAGTTTGGAGACTAGCGGGGCCAAACACAATGAGCAGTTCTTC
CDR3aa: CASLETSGAKHNEQFF

j_gene: TRBJ1-1
v_gene: TRBV2
abundance: many
len: 15
d_gene: NA
CDR3nt: TGTGCCAGCACCAACGGACCCGAATATAACACTGAAGCTTTCTTT
CDR3aa: CASTNGPEYNTEAFF

j_gene: TRBJ1-5
v_gene: TRBV6-1
abundance: many
len: 16
d_gene: NA
CDR3nt: TGTGCCAGCAGCCCTCCCCGGGTGGGGGGCAATCAGCCCCAGCATTTT
CDR3aa: CASSPPRVGGNQPQHF

j_gene: TRBJ1-1
v_gene: TRBV3-1
abundance: few
len: 13
d_gene: NA
CDR3nt: TGTGCCAGCAGCCAAGAGTTTCGGCAGAAGGCTTTCTTT
CDR3aa: CASSQEFRQKAFF

j_gene: TRBJ2-7
v_gene: TRBV24-1
abundance: few
len: 15
d_gene: TRBD1
CDR3nt: TGTGCCACCAGTGGTTTTCCGGGACAGAGCTACGAGCAGTACTTC
CDR3aa: CATSGFPGQSYEQYF

j_gene: TRBJ2-3
v_gene: TRBV2
abundance: many
len: 13
d_gene: NA
CDR3nt: TGTGCCAGCAGGGAGACTAGTACAGATACGCAGTATTTT
CDR3aa: CASRETSTDTQYF

j_gene: TRBJ1-1
v_gene: TRBV6-6
abundance: many
len: 15
d_gene: TRBD1
CDR3nt: TGTGCCAGCAGTTACCGGCTTCAGGGGGCCTCTGAAGCTTTCTTT
CDR3aa: CASSYRLQGASEAFF

j_gene: TRBJ1-1
v_gene: TRBV18
abundance: many
len: 13
d_gene: NA
CDR3nt: TGTGCCAGCTTCTCCAGGGTGGGCACTGAAGCTTTCTTT
CDR3aa: CASFSRVGTEAFF

j_gene: TRBJ1-1
v_gene: TRBV2
abundance: many
len: 13
d_gene: NA
CDR3nt: TGTGCCAGCAGTGGCGATTTACTCACTGAAGCTTTCTTT
CDR3aa: CASSGDLLTEAFF

j_gene: TRBJ1-5
v_gene: TRBV20-1
abundance: few
len: 17
d_gene: NA
CDR3nt: TGCAGTGCTAGAGAACGAAATTTGGTCAGGGTTTCTCAGCCCCAGCATTTT
CDR3aa: CSARERNLVRVSQPQHF

j_gene: TRBJ1-6
v_gene: TRBV6-1
abundance: few
len: 14
d_gene: NA
CDR3nt: TGTGCCAGCAGTGAAAATGGGCTAGGTTCACCCCTCCACTTT
CDR3aa: CASSENGLGSPLHF

j_gene: TRBJ2-3
v_gene: TRBV6-5
abundance: NA
len: 15
d_gene: NA
CDR3nt: TGTGCCAGCAGTTACGCCCCGCTAGGCACAGATACGCGGTATTTT
CDR3aa: CASSYAPLGTDTRYF

j_gene: TRBJ2-1
v_gene: TRBV7-6
abundance: many
len: 16
d_gene: TRBD2
CDR3nt: TGTGCCAGCAGGGACCTCGGGACTAGCGGGAGCGATGAGCAGTTCTTC
CDR3aa: CASRDLGTSGSDEQFF